Presented here are 2 T cell receptor beta chains from one specimen sequenced in a study of CD8 T cells in Susac syndrome. Random hexamers served to reverse transcribe roughly 0.45 to 1 ug RNA. TCRdb re-called the immunoSEQ multiplex PCR reads through MiXCR, storing one row per CDR3 protein. The sample lists 200,000 or so distinct CDR3 sequences; 90% to 95% were seen once. The sequencing sample was made of CD4+ T cells from PBMCs. The receptors stem from a human donor with multiple sclerosis.

The chain combines TRBV29-1 with TRBJ1-3; D is uncertain. Trimming cost V 4 bases and J 0 bases, with 7 bases left between them. Germline V lookup: CDR1 SQVTM, CDR2 ANQGSEA. The CDR3 spans 13 residues. CDR3 bases: TGCAGCGTTGCCGGAAACTCTGGAAACACCATATATTTT. Protein sequence: CSVAGNSGNTIYF.

The CDR3 nucleotides read TGTGCCAGCAGTGAATTCCCGGGGACAGCCCGGGGGAAGACCCAGTACTTC. Translated: CASSEFPGTARGKTQYF. The rearrangement uses TRBV25-1 and TRBJ2-5; tentative D call: TRBD1 (7 bases). Germline-derived CDR1 and CDR2 are MGHDK and SYGVNS. The CDR3 has 17 amino acids. V lost 1 base and J lost 6, with 21 bases in between.